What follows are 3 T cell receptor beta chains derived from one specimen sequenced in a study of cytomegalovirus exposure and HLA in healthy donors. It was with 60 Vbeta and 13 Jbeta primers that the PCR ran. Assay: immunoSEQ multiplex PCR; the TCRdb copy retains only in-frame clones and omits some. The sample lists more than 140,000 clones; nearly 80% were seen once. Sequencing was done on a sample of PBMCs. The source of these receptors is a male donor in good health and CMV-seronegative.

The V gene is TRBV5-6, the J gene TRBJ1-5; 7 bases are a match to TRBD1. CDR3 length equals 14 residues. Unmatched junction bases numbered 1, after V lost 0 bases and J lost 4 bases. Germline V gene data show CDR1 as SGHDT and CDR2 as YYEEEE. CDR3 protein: CASSLGTGNQPQHF. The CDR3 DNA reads TGTGCCAGCAGCTTGGGGACAGGAAATCAGCCCCAGCATTTT.

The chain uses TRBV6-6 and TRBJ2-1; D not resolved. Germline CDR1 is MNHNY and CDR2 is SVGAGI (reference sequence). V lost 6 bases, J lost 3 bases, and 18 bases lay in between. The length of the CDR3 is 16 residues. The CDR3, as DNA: TGTGCCAGCAGACCGCGGTCTAAAGTGCTCTACAATGAGCAGTTCTTC. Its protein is CASRPRSKVLYNEQFF.

The CDR3, as DNA: TGTGCCAGCAGCGACAGTGGAAACACCATATATTTT. Translation: CASSDSGNTIYF. The rearrangement links TRBV7-7 to TRBJ1-3; D perhaps matches TRBD1 (5 bases). V was trimmed by 5 bases and J by 3 bases, leaving 5 bases between them. The CDR3 is 12 amino acids. Germline V gene sequence: CDR1 SSHAT, CDR2 FNYEAQ (reference sequence).